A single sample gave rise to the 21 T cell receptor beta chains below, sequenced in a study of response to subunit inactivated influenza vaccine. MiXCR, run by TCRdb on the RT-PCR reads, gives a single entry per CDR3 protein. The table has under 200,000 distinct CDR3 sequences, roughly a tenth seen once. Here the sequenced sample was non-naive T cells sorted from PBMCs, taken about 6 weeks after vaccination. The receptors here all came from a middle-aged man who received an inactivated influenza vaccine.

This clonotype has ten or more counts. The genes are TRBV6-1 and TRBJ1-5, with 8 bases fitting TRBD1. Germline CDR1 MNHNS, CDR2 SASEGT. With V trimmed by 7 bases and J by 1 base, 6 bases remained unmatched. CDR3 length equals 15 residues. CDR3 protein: CASTGQGPSNQPQHF. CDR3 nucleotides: TGTGCCAGCACCGGACAGGGTCCCAGCAATCAGCCCCAGCATTTT.

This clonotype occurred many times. The CDR3 sequence is CASSFPTAHTGELFF. CDR3 DNA sequence: TGTGCCAGCAGCTTTCCGACAGCCCACACCGGGGAGCTGTTTTTT. V gene TRBV5-4 combines with J gene TRBJ2-2; TRBD1 might be the D (5 bases). CDR3 size: 15 residues. Trimming shortened V by 2 bases and J by 3 bases, and 11 bases separated the two germline ends. Germline V gene data show CDR1 as SGHNT and CDR2 as YYREEE (reference sequence).

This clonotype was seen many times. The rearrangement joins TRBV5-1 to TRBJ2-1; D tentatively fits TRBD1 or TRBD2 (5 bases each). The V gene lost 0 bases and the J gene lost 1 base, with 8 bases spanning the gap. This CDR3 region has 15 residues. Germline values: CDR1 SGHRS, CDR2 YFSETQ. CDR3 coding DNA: TGCGCCAGCAGCTTGGTGGGGGATTCCTACAATGAGCAGTTCTTC. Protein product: CASSLVGDSYNEQFF.

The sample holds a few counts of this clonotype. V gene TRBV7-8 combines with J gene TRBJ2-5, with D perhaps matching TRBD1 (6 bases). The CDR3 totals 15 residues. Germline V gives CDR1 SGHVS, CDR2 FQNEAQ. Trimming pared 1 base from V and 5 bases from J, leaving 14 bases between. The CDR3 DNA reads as TGTGCCAGCAGCTTAGGGGTACTTCAGGGGGAGACCCAGTACTTC. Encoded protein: CASSLGVLQGETQYF.

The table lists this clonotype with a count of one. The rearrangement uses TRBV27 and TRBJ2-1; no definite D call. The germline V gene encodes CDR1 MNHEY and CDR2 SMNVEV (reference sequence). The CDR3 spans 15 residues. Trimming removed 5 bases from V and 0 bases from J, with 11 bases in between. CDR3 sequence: CASSAASSSYNEQFF. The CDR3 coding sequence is TGTGCCAGCAGTGCAGCGAGTAGCTCCTACAATGAGCAGTTCTTC.

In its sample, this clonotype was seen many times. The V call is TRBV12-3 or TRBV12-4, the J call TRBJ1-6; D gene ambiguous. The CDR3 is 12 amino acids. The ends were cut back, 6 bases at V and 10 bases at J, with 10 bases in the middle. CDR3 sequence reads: CASSMGGSPLHF. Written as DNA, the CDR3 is TGTGCCAGCAGCATGGGTGGCTCACCCCTCCACTTT.

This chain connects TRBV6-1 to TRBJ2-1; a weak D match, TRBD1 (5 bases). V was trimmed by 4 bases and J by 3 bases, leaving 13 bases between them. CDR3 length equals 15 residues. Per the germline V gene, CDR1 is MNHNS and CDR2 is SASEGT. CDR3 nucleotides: TGTGCCAGCAGTGGGAGTGAAGGGGACTACAATGAGCAGTTCTTC. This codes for CASSGSEGDYNEQFF.

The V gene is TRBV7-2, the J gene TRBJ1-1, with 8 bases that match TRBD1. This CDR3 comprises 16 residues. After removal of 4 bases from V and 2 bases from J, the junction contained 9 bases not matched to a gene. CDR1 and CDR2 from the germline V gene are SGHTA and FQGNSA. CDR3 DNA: TGTGCCAGCAGCTCGGACAGGGCGTTTTTAAACACTGAAGCTTTCTTT. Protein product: CASSSDRAFLNTEAFF.

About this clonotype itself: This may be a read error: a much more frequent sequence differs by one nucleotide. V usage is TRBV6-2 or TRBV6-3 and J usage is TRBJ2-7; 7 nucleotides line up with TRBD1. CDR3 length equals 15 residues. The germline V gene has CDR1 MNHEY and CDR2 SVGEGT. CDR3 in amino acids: CASSSYPGQSYVQYF. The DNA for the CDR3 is TGTGCCAGCAGTTCCTATCCGGGACAGAGCTACGTGCAGTACTTC.

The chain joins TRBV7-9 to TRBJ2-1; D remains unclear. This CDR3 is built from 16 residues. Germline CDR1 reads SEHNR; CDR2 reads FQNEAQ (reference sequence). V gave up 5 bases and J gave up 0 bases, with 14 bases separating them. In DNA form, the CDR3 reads TGTGCCAGCAGCCCCCCGGATATCTACTCCTACAATGAGCAGTTCTTC. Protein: CASSPPDIYSYNEQFF.

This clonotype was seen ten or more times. The CDR3 region is CASSVRGGYSPLHF. In DNA, the CDR3 is TGCGCCAGCAGCGTCCGAGGGGGGTATTCACCCCTCCACTTT. This rearrangement joins TRBV5-1 to TRBJ1-6; maybe TRBD1 (6 bases). V was cut by 4 bases and J by 8 bases, with 13 bases left in between. The length of the CDR3 is 14 residues. From germline, CDR1 is SGHRS and CDR2 YFSETQ. The variable domain in full, with the rest retrieved from reference TRBV5-1 and TRBJ1-6, is KAGVTQTPRYLIKTRGQQVTLSCSPISGHRSVSWYQQTPGQGLQFLFEYFSETQRNKGNFPGRFSGRQFSNSRSEMNVSTLELGDSALYLCASSVRGGYSPLHFGNGTRLTVT.

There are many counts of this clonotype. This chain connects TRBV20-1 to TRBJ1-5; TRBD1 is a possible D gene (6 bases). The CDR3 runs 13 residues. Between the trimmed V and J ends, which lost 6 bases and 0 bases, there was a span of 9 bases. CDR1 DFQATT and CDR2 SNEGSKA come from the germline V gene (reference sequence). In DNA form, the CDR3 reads TGCAGTGCCGACAGGAGTAGCAATCAGCCCCAGCATTTT. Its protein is CSADRSSNQPQHF.

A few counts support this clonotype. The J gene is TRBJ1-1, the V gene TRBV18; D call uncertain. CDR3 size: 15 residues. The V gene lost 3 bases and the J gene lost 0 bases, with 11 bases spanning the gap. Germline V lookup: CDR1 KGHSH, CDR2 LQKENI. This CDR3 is CASSPYTGLNTEAFF. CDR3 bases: TGTGCCAGCTCACCTTATACCGGTCTGAACACTGAAGCTTTCTTT. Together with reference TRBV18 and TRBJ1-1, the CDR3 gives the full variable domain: NAGVMQNPRHLVRRRGQEARLRCSPMKGHSHVYWYRQLPEEGLKFMVYLQKENIIDESGMPKERFSAEFPKEGPSILRIQQVVRGDSAAYFCASSPYTGLNTEAFFGQGTRLTVV.

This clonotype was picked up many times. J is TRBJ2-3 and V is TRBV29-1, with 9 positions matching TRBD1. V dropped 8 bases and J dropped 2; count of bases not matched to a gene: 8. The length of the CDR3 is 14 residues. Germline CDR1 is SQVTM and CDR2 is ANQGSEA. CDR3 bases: TGCAGCACAAGACAGGGGGGCGTCACAGATACGCAGTATTTT. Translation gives CSTRQGGVTDTQYF.

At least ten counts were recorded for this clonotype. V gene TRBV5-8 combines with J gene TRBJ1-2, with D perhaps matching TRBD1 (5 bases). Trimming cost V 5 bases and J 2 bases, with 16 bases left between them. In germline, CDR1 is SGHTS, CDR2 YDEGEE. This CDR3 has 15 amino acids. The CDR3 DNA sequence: TGTGCCAGCAGTCACCCCAGTCGGGGGAACTATGGCTACACCTTC. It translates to CASSHPSRGNYGYTF.

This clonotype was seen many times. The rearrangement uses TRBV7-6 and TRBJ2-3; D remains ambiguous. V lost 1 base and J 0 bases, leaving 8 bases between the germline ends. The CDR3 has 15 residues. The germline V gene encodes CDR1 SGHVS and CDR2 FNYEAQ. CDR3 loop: CASSLGQLSTDTQYF. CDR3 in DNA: TGTGCCAGCAGCTTAGGGCAGTTAAGCACAGATACGCAGTATTTT.

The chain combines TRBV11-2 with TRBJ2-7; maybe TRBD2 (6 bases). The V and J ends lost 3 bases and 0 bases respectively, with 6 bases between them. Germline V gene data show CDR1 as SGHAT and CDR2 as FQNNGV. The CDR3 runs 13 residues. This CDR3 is CASSLDYSYEQYF. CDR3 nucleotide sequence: TGTGCCAGCAGCTTGGACTACTCCTACGAGCAGTACTTC.

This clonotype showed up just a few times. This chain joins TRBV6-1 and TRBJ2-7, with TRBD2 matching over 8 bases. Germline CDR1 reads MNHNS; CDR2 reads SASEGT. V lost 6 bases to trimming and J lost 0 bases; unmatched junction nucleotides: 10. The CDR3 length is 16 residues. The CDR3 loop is CASRDTSGGLSYEQYF. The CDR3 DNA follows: TGTGCCAGCAGGGATACAAGCGGGGGCCTCTCCTACGAGCAGTACTTC.

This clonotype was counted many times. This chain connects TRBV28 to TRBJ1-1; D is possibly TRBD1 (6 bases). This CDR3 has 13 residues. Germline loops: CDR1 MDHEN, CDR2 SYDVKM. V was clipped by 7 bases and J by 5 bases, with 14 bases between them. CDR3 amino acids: CASIRQTGTEAFF. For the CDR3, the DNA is TGTGCCAGCATTCGTCAGACAGGTACTGAAGCTTTCTTT.

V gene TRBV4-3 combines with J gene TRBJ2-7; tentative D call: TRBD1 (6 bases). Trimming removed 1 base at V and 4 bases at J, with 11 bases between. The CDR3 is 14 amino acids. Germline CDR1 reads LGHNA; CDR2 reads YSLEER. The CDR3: CASSQGWGPYEQYF. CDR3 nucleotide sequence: TGCGCCAGCAGCCAAGGGTGGGGGCCGTACGAGCAGTACTTC.

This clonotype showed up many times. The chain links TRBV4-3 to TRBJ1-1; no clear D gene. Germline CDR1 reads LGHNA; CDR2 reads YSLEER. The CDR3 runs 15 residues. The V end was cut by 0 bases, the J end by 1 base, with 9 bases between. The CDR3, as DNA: TGCGCCAGCAGCCAAGAGACCCACCAGAACACTGAAGCTTTCTTT. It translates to CASSQETHQNTEAFF.